These 27 T cell receptor beta chains were sequenced from one sample in a study of shared clonotypes between healthy human individuals. Naive CD8 cells, CD45RO-negative and positively selected for CCR7, excluded terminally differentiated effector memory CD45RA+ cells. Assay used: immunoSEQ multiplex PCR; TCRdb lists only in-frame clones, some missing. The sample has more than 2 million clones, about 95% seen once. The sequenced material came from naive CD8+ T cells sorted from blood. These receptors originate from a man between 18 and 35 years old in good health.

Regarding this clone: With a much larger clone just one base away, this may be a read error. The rearrangement uses TRBV30 and TRBJ1-5; 7 bases match TRBD1. Germline V lookup: CDR1 GTSNPN, CDR2 SVGIG (reference sequence). CDR3 length equals 14 residues. The CDR3 coding sequence is TGTGACTGGAGGGGAACAGGGGTTAATCAGCCCCAGCATTTT. Amino acid sequence: CDWRGTGVNQPQHF.

CDR3 DNA sequence: TGTGCCAGCAGCCCTTGGACAGGGGGCAAAACTAATGAAAAACTGTTTTTT. It codes for CASSPWTGGKTNEKLFF. The chain is built from TRBV7-6 and TRBJ1-4, with TRBD1 matching over 11 bases. The CDR3 loop spans 17 amino acids. V shed 5 bases, J shed 1 base, and the junction held 6 bases outside the gene matches. Per germline, CDR1 SGHVS and CDR2 FNYEAQ.

This clone appeared a few times. The chain combines TRBV6-5 with TRBJ2-2; 8 nucleotides match TRBD1. The CDR3 has 16 residues. Germline loops: CDR1 MNHEY, CDR2 SVGAGI. J lost 5 bases, V lost 4 bases, and 9 bases had no gene match. CDR3 nucleotide sequence: TGTGCCAGCAGTTGGGGCCAGGGGGCGCGTACCGGGGAGCTGTTTTTT. Residues: CASSWGQGARTGELFF.

This rearrangement joins TRBV4-1 to TRBJ2-7; possibly TRBD1 or TRBD2 for D (5 bases each). V shed 0 bases and J shed 2 bases, with 14 bases lying between them. This CDR3 contains 16 residues. The germline CDR1 and CDR2 sequences are MGHRA and YSYEKL. CDR3 sequence: CASSQDSGTLAYEQYF. The CDR3 DNA follows: TGCGCCAGCAGCCAAGATTCCGGGACGCTTGCCTACGAGCAGTACTTC.

About this clone: Different DNA sequences within this sample yield the same CDR3. The chain carries TRBV27 and TRBJ2-5; D ambiguous. V was cut by 2 bases and J by 5 bases, with 6 bases left in between. Looked up from germline, CDR1 is MNHEY and CDR2 is SMNVEV (reference sequence). CDR3 length equals 12 residues. The CDR3 DNA sequence: TGTGCCAGCAGTTTAGTAGGGGAGACCCAGTACTTC. Translated, it gives CASSLVGETQYF.

This clone was counted a few times. The chain recombines TRBV5-6 with TRBJ1-5, with D perhaps matching TRBD1 (6 bases). V lost 0 bases and J 6 bases, leaving 13 bases between the germline ends. This CDR3 has 15 amino acids. CDR1 and CDR2 (germline): SGHDT, YYEEEE. The CDR3 DNA sequence: TGTGCCAGCAGCTTGGCCAGGGGCGCGGGTCAGCCCCAGCATTTT. Protein: CASSLARGAGQPQHF.

V and J are TRBV11-2 and TRBJ1-6; D is undetermined. The V gene's germline CDR1 is SGHAT and CDR2 FQNNGV. This CDR3 is built from 14 residues. Trimming took 1 base from V and 8 from J, leaving 9 bases between them. The CDR3 protein is CASSLASSYSPLHF. The CDR3 DNA sequence: TGTGCCAGCAGCTTAGCGTCCTCTTATTCACCCCTCCACTTT. Filled out from reference TRBV11-2 and TRBJ1-6, the complete variable domain reads EAGVAQSPRYKIIEKRQSVAFWCNPISGHATLYWYQQILGQGPKLLIQFQNNGVVDDSQLPKDRFSAERLKGVDSTLKIQPAKLEDSAVYLCASSLASSYSPLHFGNGTRLTVT.

V usage is TRBV28 and J usage is TRBJ2-5, with D possibly matching TRBD2 (6 bases). Trimming removed 5 bases at V and 3 bases at J, with 22 bases between. The germline V gene has CDR1 MDHEN and CDR2 SYDVKM. The CDR3 is 17 residues long. CDR3 coding DNA: TGTGCCAGCAGTCCTATATCGTCAGGCCCGGGGGAAGAGACCCAGTACTTC. Residues: CASSPISSGPGEETQYF. Supplemented by reference TRBV28 and TRBJ2-5, the full variable domain reads DVKVTQSSRYLVKRTGEKVFLECVQDMDHENMFWYRQDPGLGLRLIYFSYDVKMKEKGDIPEGYSVSREKKERFSLILESASTNQTSMYLCASSPISSGPGEETQYFGPGTRLLVL.

The chain recombines TRBV5-1 with TRBJ1-1, with D uncertain. V lost 4 bases and J 1 base, leaving 14 bases between the germline ends. CDR1 is SGHRS and CDR2 is YFSETQ in the germline V gene. CDR3 length: 15 amino acids. Written as DNA, the CDR3 is TGCGCCAGCAGCCCTACGGCGGTACAGAACACTGAAGCTTTCTTT. This encodes CASSPTAVQNTEAFF. Filled out from reference TRBV5-1 and TRBJ1-1, the complete variable domain reads KAGVTQTPRYLIKTRGQQVTLSCSPISGHRSVSWYQQTPGQGLQFLFEYFSETQRNKGNFPGRFSGRQFSNSRSEMNVSTLELGDSALYLCASSPTAVQNTEAFFGQGTRLTVV.

The chain combines TRBV29-1 with TRBJ2-1, with 7 bases aligning to TRBD2. Germline lookup yields CDR1 SQVTM and CDR2 ANQGSEA. V gave up 4 bases and J gave up 6 bases; unmatched junction bases: 9. The CDR3 length is 14 residues. The CDR3 DNA is TGCAGCGTTGGCGGGGGTCGGGTAGCCAATGAGCAGTTCTTC. Translating it yields CSVGGGRVANEQFF.

This chain joins TRBV30 and TRBJ1-6, with D unresolved. Germline V CDR1 and CDR2: GTSNPN, SVGIG (reference sequence). The CDR3 has 17 amino acids. V shed 3 bases and J shed 8 bases, with 23 bases lying between them. The CDR3 bases are TGTGCCTGGAGCCTTCGGGTCGCCCGGACCTCTGATTCACCCCTCCACTTT. Amino acid sequence: CAWSLRVARTSDSPLHF.

A few counts support this clone. V gene TRBV30 combines with J gene TRBJ2-7; D gene ambiguous. V shed 0 bases and J shed 6 bases, with 9 bases lying between them. The CDR3 sequence is 12 residues long. In germline, CDR1 is GTSNPN, CDR2 SVGIG (reference sequence). Here the CDR3 reads CAWSVLGLEQYF. The CDR3 DNA follows: TGTGCCTGGAGTGTACTCGGTCTCGAGCAGTACTTC.

The gene calls are TRBV6-5 and TRBJ2-3; a possible D gene is TRBD2 (5 bases). The length of the CDR3 is 14 residues. The V gene lost 10 bases and the J gene lost 0 bases, with 14 bases spanning the gap. Per the germline V gene, CDR1 is MNHEY and CDR2 is SVGAGI. The CDR3 DNA reads as TGTGCCACCGGGAAGGGCTCTAGCACAGATACGCAGTATTTT. Its translation: CATGKGSSTDTQYF.

The chain links TRBV7-8 to TRBJ2-5; 8 bases map to TRBD1. The V segment lost 5 bases and the J segment 0 bases; nucleotides outside the gene matches: 8. Germline CDR1 is SGHVS and CDR2 is FQNEAQ. CDR3 size: 16 residues. The CDR3 DNA follows: TGTGCCAGCAGCCCTACAGGGGGAAGCTACCAAGAGACCCAGTACTTC. It translates to CASSPTGGSYQETQYF.

The gene calls are TRBV27 and TRBJ1-1; D uncertain. The V gene lost 5 bases and the J gene lost 5 bases, with 21 bases spanning the gap. CDR3 length: 16 amino acids. Germline V lookup: CDR1 MNHEY, CDR2 SMNVEV (reference sequence). The CDR3 spells CASSTLGSGAGTEAFF. CDR3 sequence (DNA): TGTGCCAGCAGTACTTTAGGTTCAGGAGCTGGGACTGAAGCTTTCTTT.

The chain recombines TRBV7-8 with TRBJ2-2, with 10 bases fitting TRBD2. The CDR3 contains 17 residues. Germline V gives CDR1 SGHVS, CDR2 FQNEAQ. With V trimmed by 4 bases and J by 4 bases, 9 bases remained unmatched. The CDR3 is CASSSIAGGDGTGELFF. CDR3 nucleotide sequence: TGTGCCAGCAGCTCCATAGCGGGGGGAGACGGCACCGGGGAGCTGTTTTTT.

The chain couples TRBV9 to TRBJ1-2; D is uncertain. The CDR3 spans 16 residues. Germline CDR1 is SGDLS and CDR2 is YYNGEE. Deletions cut 3 bases from V and 3 bases from J, with 18 bases between. The DNA for the CDR3 is TGTGCCAGCAGCGAGCCTCGGGAGGGAGTCGACTATGGCTACACCTTC. Translation: CASSEPREGVDYGYTF. The full variable domain, rest sourced from reference TRBV9 and TRBJ1-2, is DSGVTQTPKHLITATGQRVTLRCSPRSGDLSVYWYQQSLDQGLQFLIQYYNGEERAKGNILERFSAQQFPDLHSELNLSSLELGDSALYFCASSEPREGVDYGYTFGSGTRLTVV.

Here the CDR3 DNA reads TGTGCCAGCAGCCCGAGGGTTCTAGCGGATAGGAACGAGCAGTACTTC. It encodes CASSPRVLADRNEQYF. V gene TRBV21-1 combines with J gene TRBJ2-7; TRBD2, the table's D call, was not compared with the DNA. TRBV21-1 is termed a pseudogene. The CDR3 is 16 amino acids.

A few counts support this clone. The chain couples TRBV19 to TRBJ2-6; tentative D call: TRBD2 (6 bases). The V end lost 5 bases, the J end lost 12 bases, and 8 bases lay between the germline ends. The germline gives CDR1 LNHDA, CDR2 SQIVND (reference sequence). The CDR3 runs 11 residues. CDR3 DNA: TGTGCCAGTAGTGGGGAGGCCGTCCTGACTTTC. Translation gives CASSGEAVLTF.

V and J are TRBV7-9 and TRBJ1-6, with D possibly being TRBD1 (5 bases). V was pared by 2 bases and J by 10 bases, with 15 bases between. The CDR3 length is 15 residues. Per the germline V gene, CDR1 is SEHNR and CDR2 is FQNEAQ (reference sequence). The CDR3: CASSLWGSGGSPLHF. The CDR3 coding sequence is TGTGCCAGCAGCTTATGGGGCAGTGGGGGGTCACCCCTCCACTTT.

This clone was observed a single time. The chain couples TRBV10-3 to TRBJ1-1, with D unclear. Between the trimmed V and J ends, which lost 2 bases and 2 bases, there was a span of 9 bases. Germline-derived CDR1 and CDR2 are ENHRY and SYGVKD. The CDR3 sequence is 14 residues long. The CDR3 DNA reads as TGTGCCATCAGTGAGGGTGGGGTAAACACTGAAGCTTTCTTT. It specifies CAISEGGVNTEAFF.

This clone came up once. This specimen includes other DNA sequences encoding the same CDR3. The chain combines TRBV5-1 with TRBJ2-7, with 9 bases aligning to TRBD2. Germline V gives CDR1 SGHRS, CDR2 YFSETQ. V lost 0 bases and J lost 0; bases outside the gene matches: 4. The CDR3 contains 16 residues. CDR3 nucleotides: TGCGCCAGCAGCTTGGATCTAGCGGGAAGCTCCTACGAGCAGTACTTC. Translated, it gives CASSLDLAGSSYEQYF. The whole variable domain, remainder taken from reference TRBV5-1 and TRBJ2-7, is KAGVTQTPRYLIKTRGQQVTLSCSPISGHRSVSWYQQTPGQGLQFLFEYFSETQRNKGNFPGRFSGRQFSNSRSEMNVSTLELGDSALYLCASSLDLAGSSYEQYFGPGTRLTVT.

V usage is TRBV6-6 and J usage is TRBJ2-5; 8 positions match TRBD1. CDR3 length: 13 amino acids. J lost 4 bases, V lost 5 bases, and 3 bases had no gene match. Per germline, CDR1 MNHNY and CDR2 SVGAGI (reference sequence). CDR3 in DNA: TGTGCCAGCAGTCTCGACAGGGGAGAGACCCAGTACTTC. Protein product: CASSLDRGETQYF.

This chain joins TRBV7-9 and TRBJ2-2; TRBD2 matches at 11 bases. The germline V gene has CDR1 SEHNR and CDR2 FQNEAQ (reference sequence). The CDR3 has 19 residues. The J segment lost 0 bases and the V segment lost 0 bases, leaving 6 bases of the junction unmatched. The CDR3 spells CASSLARGLAATNTGELFF. Here the CDR3 DNA reads TGTGCCAGCAGCTTAGCTAGGGGACTAGCGGCTACGAACACCGGGGAGCTGTTTTTT.

The chain uses TRBV5-6 and TRBJ2-2, with TRBD1 matching 11 bases. The trim removed 4 bases at V and 4 bases at J, leaving 6 bases unmatched. Germline assignment: CDR1 SGHDT and CDR2 YYEEEE. The length of the CDR3 is 16 residues. The DNA of the CDR3 is TGTGCCAGCAGCCCCTGGGACAGGGGGGTCACCGGGGAGCTGTTTTTT. Translation: CASSPWDRGVTGELFF.

The rearrangement joins TRBV9 to TRBJ2-7; D assignment may be TRBD1 or TRBD2 (7 bases each). The CDR3 extends over 13 amino acids. CDR1 and CDR2 (germline): SGDLS, YYNGEE. Deletions cut 4 bases from V and 4 bases from J, with 12 bases between. For the CDR3, the DNA is TGTGCCAGCAGCCCGCAGGGGGGGTACGAGCAGTACTTC. Translation: CASSPQGGYEQYF.

This sequence joins TRBV7-6 and TRBJ2-6; D may be TRBD1 or TRBD2 (5 bases each). The ends were cut back, 5 bases at V and 4 bases at J, with 15 bases in the middle. Germline V gene lookup returns CDR1 SGHVS and CDR2 FNYEAQ. This CDR3 is built from 16 residues. The CDR3 DNA sequence: TGTGCCAGCAGCCCATCCCCAGGGACCGGGGCCAACGTCCTGACTTTC. It yields the protein CASSPSPGTGANVLTF.